Detailed here is one T cell receptor (beta chain). The data originate from a study of blood T cell repertoires in COVID-19. The ends were cut back, 0 bases at V and 6 bases at J, with 15 bases in the middle. Per the germline V gene, CDR1 is SGHRS and CDR2 is YFSETQ. The CDR3 extends over 16 amino acids. Data came from immunoSEQ multiplex PCR; TCRdb stores just in-frame clones and leaves some out. The sample holds around 620,000 clones, about 87% seen once. The TCR comes from a young woman with acute or convalescent COVID-19. Material: peripheral blood. The chain recombines TRBV5-1 with TRBJ1-4, with D possibly being TRBD1 (5 bases). This CDR3 reads CASSLALKGGDEKLFF. The CDR3 DNA reads TGCGCCAGCAGCTTGGCTTTGAAGGGAGGGGATGAAAAACTGTTTTTT.